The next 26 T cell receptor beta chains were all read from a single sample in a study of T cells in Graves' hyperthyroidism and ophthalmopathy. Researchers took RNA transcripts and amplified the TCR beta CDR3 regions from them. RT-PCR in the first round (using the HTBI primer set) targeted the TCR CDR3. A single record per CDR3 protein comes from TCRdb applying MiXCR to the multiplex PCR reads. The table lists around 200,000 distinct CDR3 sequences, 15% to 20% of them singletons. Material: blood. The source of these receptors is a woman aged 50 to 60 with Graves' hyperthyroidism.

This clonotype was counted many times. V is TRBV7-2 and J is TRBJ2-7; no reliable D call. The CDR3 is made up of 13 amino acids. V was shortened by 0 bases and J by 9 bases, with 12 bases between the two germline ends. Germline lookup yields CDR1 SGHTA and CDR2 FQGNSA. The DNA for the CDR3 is TGTGCCAGCAGCTTAGCGGCGCGAGTGGGGCAGTACTTC. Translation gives CASSLAARVGQYF. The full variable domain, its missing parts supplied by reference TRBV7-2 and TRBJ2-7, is GAGVSQSPSNKVTEKGKDVELRCDPISGHTALYWYRQSLGQGLEFLIYFQGNSAPDKSGLPSDRFSAERTGGSVSTLTIQRTQQEDSAVYLCASSLAARVGQYFGPGTRLTVT.

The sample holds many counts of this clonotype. The CDR3 bases are TGTGCCGGTTCTACGGGGGAGACCCAGTACTTC. It codes for CAGSTGETQYF. The chain employs TRBV6-2 or TRBV6-3 and TRBJ2-5, with D perhaps TRBD2 (5 bases). This CDR3 has 11 residues. The germline gives CDR1 MNHEY, CDR2 SVGEGT. V lost 11 bases and J lost 5, with 12 bases in between.

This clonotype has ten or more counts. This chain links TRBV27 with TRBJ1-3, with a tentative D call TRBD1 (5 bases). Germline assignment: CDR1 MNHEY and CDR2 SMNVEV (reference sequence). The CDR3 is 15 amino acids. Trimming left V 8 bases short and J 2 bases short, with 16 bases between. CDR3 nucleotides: TGTGCCAGCCGGTCCCAGGGTCCTCCTGGAAACACCATATATTTT. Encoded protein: CASRSQGPPGNTIYF.

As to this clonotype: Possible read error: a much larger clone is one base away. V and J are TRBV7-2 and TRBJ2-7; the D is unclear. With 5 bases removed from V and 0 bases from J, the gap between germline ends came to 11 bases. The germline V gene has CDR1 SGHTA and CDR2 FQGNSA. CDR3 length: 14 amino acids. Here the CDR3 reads CASSPAPNSYEQYF. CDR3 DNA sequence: TGTGCCAGCAGCCCGGCCCCGAACTCCTACGAGCAGTACTTC.

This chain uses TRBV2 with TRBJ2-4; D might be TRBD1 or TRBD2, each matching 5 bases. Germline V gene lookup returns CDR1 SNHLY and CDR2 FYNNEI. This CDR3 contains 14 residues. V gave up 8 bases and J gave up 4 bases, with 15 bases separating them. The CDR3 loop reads CASAKRDGKNIQYF. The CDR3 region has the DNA TGTGCCAGCGCTAAAAGGGACGGAAAAAACATTCAGTACTTC. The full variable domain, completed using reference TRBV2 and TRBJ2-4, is EPEVTQTPSHQVTQMGQEVILRCVPISNHLYFYWYRQILGQKVEFLVSFYNNEISEKSEIFDDQFSVERPDGSNFTLKIRSTKLEDSAMYFCASAKRDGKNIQYFGAGTRLSVL.

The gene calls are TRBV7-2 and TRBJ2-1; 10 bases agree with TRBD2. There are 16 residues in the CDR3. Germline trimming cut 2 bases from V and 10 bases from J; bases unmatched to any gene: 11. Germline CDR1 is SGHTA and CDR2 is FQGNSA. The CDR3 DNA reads TGTGCCAGCAGCTTAATTCAGGGGACTAGCGTCCGGGAGCAGTTCTTC. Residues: CASSLIQGTSVREQFF.

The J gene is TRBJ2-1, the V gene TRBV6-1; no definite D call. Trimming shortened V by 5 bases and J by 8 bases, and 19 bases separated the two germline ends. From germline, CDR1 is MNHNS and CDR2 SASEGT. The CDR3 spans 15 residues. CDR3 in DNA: TGTGCCAGCAGTTCACACTCCTTTCTCCGGGATGAGCAGTTCTTC. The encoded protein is CASSSHSFLRDEQFF.

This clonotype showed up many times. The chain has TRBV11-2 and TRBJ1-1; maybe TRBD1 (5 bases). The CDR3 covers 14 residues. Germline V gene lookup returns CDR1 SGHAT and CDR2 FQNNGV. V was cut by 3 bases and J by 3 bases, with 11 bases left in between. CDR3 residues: CASSFGQGHTEAFF. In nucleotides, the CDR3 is TGTGCCAGCAGCTTCGGTCAGGGCCACACTGAAGCTTTCTTT.

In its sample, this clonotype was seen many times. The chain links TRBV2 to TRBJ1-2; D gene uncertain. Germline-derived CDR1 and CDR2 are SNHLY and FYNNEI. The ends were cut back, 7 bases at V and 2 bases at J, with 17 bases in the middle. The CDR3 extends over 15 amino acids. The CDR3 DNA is TGTGCCAGCACCGTCTCACGGGGAGAGAACTATGGCTACACCTTC. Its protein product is CASTVSRGENYGYTF.

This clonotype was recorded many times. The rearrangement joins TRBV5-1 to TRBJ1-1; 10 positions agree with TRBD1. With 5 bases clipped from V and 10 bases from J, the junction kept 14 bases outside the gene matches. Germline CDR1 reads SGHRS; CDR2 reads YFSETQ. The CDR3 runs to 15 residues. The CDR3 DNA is TGCGCCAGCAGGACAGGGGGCGCGAGTCCGGTCCGAGCTTTCTTT. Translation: CASRTGGASPVRAFF.

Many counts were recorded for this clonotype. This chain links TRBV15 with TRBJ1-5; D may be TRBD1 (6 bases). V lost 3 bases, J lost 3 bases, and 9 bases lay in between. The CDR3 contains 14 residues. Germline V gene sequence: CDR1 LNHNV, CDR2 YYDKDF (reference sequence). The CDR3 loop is CATSRDRINQPQHF. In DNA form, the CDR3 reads TGTGCCACCAGCAGGGACAGAATCAATCAGCCCCAGCATTTT.

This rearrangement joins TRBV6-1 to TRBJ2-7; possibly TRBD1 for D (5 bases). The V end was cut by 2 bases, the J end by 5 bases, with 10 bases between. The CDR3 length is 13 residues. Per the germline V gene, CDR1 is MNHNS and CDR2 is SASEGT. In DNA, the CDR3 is TGTGCCAGCAGTGAATCAGGGTCCCACGAGCAGTACTTC. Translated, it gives CASSESGSHEQYF.

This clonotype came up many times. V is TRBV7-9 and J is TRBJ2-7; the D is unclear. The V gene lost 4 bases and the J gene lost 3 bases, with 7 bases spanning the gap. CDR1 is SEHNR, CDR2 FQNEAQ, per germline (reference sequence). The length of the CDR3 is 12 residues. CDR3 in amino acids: CASSSSNYEQYF. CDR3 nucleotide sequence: TGTGCCAGCAGCTCCTCGAACTACGAGCAGTACTTC.

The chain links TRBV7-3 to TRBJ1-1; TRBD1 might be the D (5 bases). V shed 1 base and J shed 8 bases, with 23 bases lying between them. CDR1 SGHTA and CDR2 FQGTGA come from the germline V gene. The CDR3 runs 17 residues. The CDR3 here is CASSLKQVRLSGVEAFF. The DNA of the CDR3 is TGTGCCAGCAGCTTAAAACAGGTGAGGCTTTCGGGGGTAGAAGCTTTCTTT.

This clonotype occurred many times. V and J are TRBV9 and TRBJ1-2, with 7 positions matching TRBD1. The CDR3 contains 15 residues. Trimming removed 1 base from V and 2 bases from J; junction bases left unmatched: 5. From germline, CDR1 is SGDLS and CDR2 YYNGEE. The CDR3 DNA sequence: TGTGCCAGCAGCGTAACCCCGGGACAGAACTATGGCTACACCTTC. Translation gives CASSVTPGQNYGYTF.

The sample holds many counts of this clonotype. The DNA for the CDR3 is TGTGCCAGCAGCCAGGGACAGGGGGTGACCAAGGACTATGGCTACACCTTC. Amino acid sequence: CASSQGQGVTKDYGYTF. The V gene is TRBV13, the J gene TRBJ1-2; 11 bases agree with TRBD1. Germline V gives CDR1 PRHDT, CDR2 FYEKMQ (reference sequence). The junction had 11 bases not matched to a gene; V was cut back by 5 bases and J by 3 bases. This CDR3 comprises 17 residues.

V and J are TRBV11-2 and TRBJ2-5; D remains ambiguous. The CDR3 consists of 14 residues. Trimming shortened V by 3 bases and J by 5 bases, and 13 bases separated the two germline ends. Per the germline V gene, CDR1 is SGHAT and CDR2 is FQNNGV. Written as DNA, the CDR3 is TGTGCCAGCAGCTTGGTTCGCTTACGGGAGACCCAGTACTTC. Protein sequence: CASSLVRLRETQYF.

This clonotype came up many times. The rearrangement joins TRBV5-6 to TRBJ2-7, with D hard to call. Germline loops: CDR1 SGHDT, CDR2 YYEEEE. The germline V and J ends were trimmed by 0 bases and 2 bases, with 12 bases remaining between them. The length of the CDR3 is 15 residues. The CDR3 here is CASSLEPRRTYEQYF. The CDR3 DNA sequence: TGTGCCAGCAGCTTGGAGCCACGAAGAACCTACGAGCAGTACTTC.

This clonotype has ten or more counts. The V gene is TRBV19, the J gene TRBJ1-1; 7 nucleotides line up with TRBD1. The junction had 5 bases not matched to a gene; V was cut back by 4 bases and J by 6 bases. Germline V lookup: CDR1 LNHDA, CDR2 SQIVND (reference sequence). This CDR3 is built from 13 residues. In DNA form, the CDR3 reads TGTGCCAGTAGTACGGGACAGACCTCTGAAGCTTTCTTT. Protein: CASSTGQTSEAFF.

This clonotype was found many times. The CDR3 spells CASRHGTSGDHEQYF. In DNA, the CDR3 is TGTGCCAGCAGACACGGGACTAGCGGGGACCACGAGCAGTACTTC. J is TRBJ2-7 and V is TRBV6-2 or TRBV6-3; TRBD2 matches at 13 bases. Germline assignment: CDR1 MNHEY and CDR2 SVGEGT. The CDR3 spans 15 residues. The J segment lost 5 bases and the V segment lost 6 bases, leaving 7 bases of the junction unmatched.

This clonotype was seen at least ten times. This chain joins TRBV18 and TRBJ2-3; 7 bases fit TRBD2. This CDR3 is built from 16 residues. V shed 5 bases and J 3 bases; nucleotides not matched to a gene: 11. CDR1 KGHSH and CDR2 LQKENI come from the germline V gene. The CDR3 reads CASSVQAGRGTDTQYF. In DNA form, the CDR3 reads TGTGCCAGCTCAGTTCAAGCGGGGCGAGGAACAGATACGCAGTATTTT.

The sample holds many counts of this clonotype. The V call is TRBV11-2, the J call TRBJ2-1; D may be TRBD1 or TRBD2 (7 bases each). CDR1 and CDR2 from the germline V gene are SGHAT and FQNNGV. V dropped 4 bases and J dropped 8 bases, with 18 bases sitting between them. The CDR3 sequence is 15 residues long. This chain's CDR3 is CASSSRDSGIYEQFF. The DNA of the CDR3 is TGTGCCAGCAGCTCCCGGGACAGCGGGATCTATGAGCAGTTCTTC.

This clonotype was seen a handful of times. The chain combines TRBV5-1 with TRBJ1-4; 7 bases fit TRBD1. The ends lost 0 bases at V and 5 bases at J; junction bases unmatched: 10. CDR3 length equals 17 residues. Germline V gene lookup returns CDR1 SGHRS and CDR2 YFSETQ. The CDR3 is CASSLAQGVQGNEKLFF. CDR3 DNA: TGCGCCAGCAGCTTGGCCCAGGGGGTCCAGGGCAATGAAAAACTGTTTTTT.

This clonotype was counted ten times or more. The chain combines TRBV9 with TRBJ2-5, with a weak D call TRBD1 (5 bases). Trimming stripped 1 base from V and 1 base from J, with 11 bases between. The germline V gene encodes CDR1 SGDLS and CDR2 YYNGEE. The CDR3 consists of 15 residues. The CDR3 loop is CASSVTGAVQETQYF. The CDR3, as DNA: TGTGCCAGCAGCGTAACTGGGGCGGTCCAAGAGACCCAGTACTTC.

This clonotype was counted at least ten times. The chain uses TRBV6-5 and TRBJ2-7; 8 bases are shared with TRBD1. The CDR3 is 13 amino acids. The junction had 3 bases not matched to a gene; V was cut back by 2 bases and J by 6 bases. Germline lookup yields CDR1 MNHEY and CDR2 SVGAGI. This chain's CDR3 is CASSYRTGSEQYF. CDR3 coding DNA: TGTGCCAGCAGTTACCGGACAGGGTCCGAGCAGTACTTC.

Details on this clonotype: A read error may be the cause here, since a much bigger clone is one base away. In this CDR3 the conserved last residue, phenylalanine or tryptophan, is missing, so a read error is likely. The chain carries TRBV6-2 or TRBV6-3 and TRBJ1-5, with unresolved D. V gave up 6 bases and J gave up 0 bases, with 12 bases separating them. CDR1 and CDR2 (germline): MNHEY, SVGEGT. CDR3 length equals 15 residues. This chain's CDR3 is CASSRGFRSNQPQHL. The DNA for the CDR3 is TGTGCCAGCAGCCGCGGTTTCCGTAGCAATCAGCCCCAGCATCTT.